The next 18 T cell receptor beta chains were all read from a single sample in a study of T cells in Graves' hyperthyroidism and ophthalmopathy. Template material for amplifying TCR beta CDR3 regions consisted of RNA transcripts. HTBI primers were employed in a first-round RT-PCR of the TCR CDR3. TCRdb analysed the multiplex PCR reads with MiXCR anew, one entry per CDR3 protein. The sample gives 470,000 or so distinct CDR3 sequences, around 20% of which show up once; 26% is in the top ten. The sequenced sample consisted of blood. These receptors originate from a man aged 18-30 years with Graves' hyperthyroidism.

This clonotype was counted ten times or more. V is TRBV27 and J is TRBJ1-1, with 9 nucleotides matching TRBD1. The V gene end was trimmed by 4 bases and the J gene end by 3 bases; junction bases not matched to a gene: 6. Germline CDR1 is MNHEY and CDR2 is SMNVEV (reference sequence). CDR3 length equals 15 residues. The DNA for the CDR3 is TGTGCCAGCAGTTCTCCCGGGACAGGGCACACTGAAGCTTTCTTT. Translated, it gives CASSSPGTGHTEAFF.

The CDR3 DNA follows: TGTGCCTGGACGGAAGGGTCCCCAGGGGAGCAGTACTTC. This sequence encodes CAWTEGSPGEQYF. The chain joins TRBV30 to TRBJ2-7, with D perhaps matching TRBD1 (5 bases). V was cut by 4 bases and J by 7 bases, with 17 bases left in between. Looked up from germline, CDR1 is GTSNPN and CDR2 is SVGIG (reference sequence). CDR3 length: 13 amino acids.

The chain links TRBV12-3 or TRBV12-4 to TRBJ1-2; no definite D call. CDR3 length: 15 residues. Deletions cut 6 bases from V and 1 base from J, with 15 bases between. Written as DNA, the CDR3 is TGTGCCAGCAGCCAAGAGACCCTAATTAACTATGGCTACACCTTC. Residues: CASSQETLINYGYTF.

This clonotype came up many times. This sequence joins TRBV19 and TRBJ1-1; D call uncertain. With 3 bases removed from V and 4 bases from J, the gap between germline ends came to 18 bases. Germline CDR1 reads LNHDA; CDR2 reads SQIVND (reference sequence). The CDR3 runs 16 residues. The CDR3 protein is CASSIRRSTSGTEAFF. The CDR3 nucleotides are TGTGCCAGTAGTATCCGAAGGTCAACGTCGGGCACTGAAGCTTTCTTT.

The V and J genes are TRBV4-1 and TRBJ2-2; D is perhaps TRBD2 (6 bases). The CDR3 covers 15 residues. Germline V gene data show CDR1 as MGHRA and CDR2 as YSYEKL. Trimming shortened V by 1 base and J by 1 base, and 7 bases separated the two germline ends. The CDR3 nucleotides read TGCGCCAGCAGCCAAGGGGGGGTGAACACCGGGGAGCTGTTTTTT. This codes for CASSQGGVNTGELFF.

This CDR3 is CSARDGLLTYEQYF. DNA for the CDR3: TGCAGTGCTAGAGATGGGCTCCTCACCTACGAGCAGTACTTC. The chain employs TRBV20-1 and TRBJ2-7, with D hard to call. Germline CDR1 is DFQATT and CDR2 is SNEGSKA (reference sequence). This CDR3 contains 14 residues. Trimming cost V 0 bases and J 2 bases, with 11 bases left between them.

This clonotype was counted at least ten times. The chain joins TRBV9 to TRBJ2-2; TRBD2 is a possible D gene (5 bases). With 0 bases removed from V and 2 bases from J, the gap between germline ends came to 8 bases. CDR3 size: 15 residues. Looked up from germline, CDR1 is SGDLS and CDR2 is YYNGEE. The CDR3 nucleotides read TGTGCCAGCAGCGTAGACGGGGTAAACACCGGGGAGCTGTTTTTT. Protein product: CASSVDGVNTGELFF.

This clonotype was recorded at least ten times. The chain joins TRBV5-6 to TRBJ1-2; TRBD1 matches 8 bases. The CDR3 is 14 amino acids. CDR1 SGHDT and CDR2 YYEEEE come from the germline V gene. Unmatched junction bases numbered 5, after V lost 3 bases and J lost 4 bases. The CDR3 DNA is TGTGCCAGCAGCTATGCCGGACAGGGCTATGGCTACACCTTC. Its protein product is CASSYAGQGYGYTF.

This clonotype has at least ten counts. V gene TRBV12-3 or TRBV12-4 combines with J gene TRBJ1-5, with 7 nucleotides matching TRBD1. V lost 4 bases, J lost 6 bases, and 9 bases stayed unmatched. The CDR3 is 15 amino acids. The CDR3 loop is CASSSGTEVSQPQHF. The CDR3 DNA follows: TGTGCCAGCAGTTCGGGGACAGAGGTTTCTCAGCCCCAGCATTTT.

This clonotype was counted only a few times. The chain is built from TRBV7-3 and TRBJ1-3; 8 bases are shared with TRBD1. The CDR3 consists of 14 residues. Germline V gene lookup returns CDR1 SGHTA and CDR2 FQGTGA. J was trimmed by 2 bases and V by 8 bases; bases with no gene match: 5. CDR3 nucleotide sequence: TGTGCCAGCTGCCGACAGGGGCCTGGAAACACCATATATTTT. It codes for CASCRQGPGNTIYF. Drawing the rest from reference TRBV7-3 and TRBJ1-3, the complete variable domain is GAGVSQTPSNKVTEKGKYVELRCDPISGHTALYWYRQSLGQGPEFLIYFQGTGAADDSGLPNDRFFAVRPEGSVSTLKIQRTERGDSAVYLCASCRQGPGNTIYFGEGSWLTVV.

To note about this clonotype: A read error may produce the germline difference seen at one junction end. The rearrangement joins TRBV9 to TRBJ2-5, with a weak D call TRBD2 (6 bases). The CDR3 loop spans 18 amino acids. Per the germline V gene, CDR1 is SGDLS and CDR2 is YYNGEE. The CDR3 region is CASSVSPQEGPGQATQYF. The CDR3 coding sequence is TGTGCCAGCAGCGTAAGTCCTCAGGAGGGACCGGGTCAAGCGACCCAGTACTTC.

This clonotype was detected many times. This sequence joins TRBV7-2 and TRBJ2-5; D is possibly TRBD2 (5 bases). Trimming cost V 0 bases and J 6 bases, with 17 bases left between them. Per the germline V gene, CDR1 is SGHTA and CDR2 is FQGNSA. This CDR3 contains 16 residues. CDR3 in amino acids: CASSLARVGGGKTQYF. The CDR3 nucleotides are TGTGCCAGCAGCTTAGCGCGAGTTGGAGGAGGAAAGACCCAGTACTTC. Drawing the rest from reference TRBV7-2 and TRBJ2-5, the complete variable domain is GAGVSQSPSNKVTEKGKDVELRCDPISGHTALYWYRQSLGQGLEFLIYFQGNSAPDKSGLPSDRFSAERTGGSVSTLTIQRTQQEDSAVYLCASSLARVGGGKTQYFGPGTRLLVL.

V gene TRBV13 combines with J gene TRBJ1-6; D is unclear. Looked up from germline, CDR1 is PRHDT and CDR2 is FYEKMQ (reference sequence). V was pared by 5 bases and J by 6 bases, with 17 bases between. The CDR3 is 16 amino acids. CDR3 amino acids: CASSESPGTANSPLHF. CDR3 DNA sequence: TGTGCCAGCAGCGAGAGCCCAGGAACAGCTAATTCACCCCTCCACTTT. Combining the CDR3 with reference TRBV13 and TRBJ1-6 gives the whole variable domain AAGVIQSPRHLIKEKRETATLKCYPIPRHDTVYWYQQGPGQDPQFLISFYEKMQSDKGSIPDRFSAQQFSDYHSELNMSSLELGDSALYFCASSESPGTANSPLHFGNGTRLTVT.

This clonotype was detected ten times or more. In DNA, the CDR3 is TGTGCCAGCAGTCAACAGTACTTAGGGCAGTACTTC. Translation: CASSQQYLGQYF. The chain links TRBV28 to TRBJ2-7; D not certain. Germline-derived CDR1 and CDR2 are MDHEN and SYDVKM. Trimming shortened V by 5 bases and J by 9 bases, and 14 bases separated the two germline ends. CDR3 size: 12 residues.

The table lists this clonotype with many counts. The V gene is TRBV12-3 or TRBV12-4, the J gene TRBJ1-2; 7 nucleotides align to TRBD1. The CDR3 covers 14 residues. V lost 3 bases and J lost 5; bases outside the gene matches: 6. DNA of the CDR3: TGTGCCAGCAGTTTTTCAGGGGGGATTTATGGCTACACCTTC. Residues: CASSFSGGIYGYTF.

The genes are TRBV6-1 and TRBJ1-2, with no clear D. The CDR3 is 14 amino acids. V was pared by 5 bases and J by 6 bases, with 16 bases between. Germline assignment: CDR1 MNHNS and CDR2 SASEGT. The CDR3 loop reads CASSPAPGWDGYTF. CDR3 DNA: TGTGCCAGCAGTCCGGCGCCGGGATGGGATGGCTACACCTTC.

The chain has TRBV7-9 and TRBJ1-1; D remains unclear. In germline, CDR1 is SEHNR, CDR2 FQNEAQ (reference sequence). The CDR3 has 15 amino acids. V lost 4 bases and J 0 bases, leaving 12 bases between the germline ends. The CDR3 nucleotides are TGTGCCAGCAGCTCCCAAGGCCGGATGAACACTGAAGCTTTCTTT. Translated: CASSSQGRMNTEAFF.

The rearrangement uses TRBV10-2 and TRBJ2-5; maybe TRBD1 (5 bases). Trimming pared 0 bases from V and 2 bases from J, leaving 16 bases between. The CDR3 sequence is 17 residues long. CDR1 and CDR2 (germline): WSHSY, SAAADI. CDR3 loop: CASSESWRQIQQETQYF. DNA for the CDR3: TGCGCCAGCAGTGAGTCTTGGCGACAGATCCAACAAGAGACCCAGTACTTC.